The present entry profiles one T cell receptor beta chain with its context. As yet, its antigen is unknown. This CDR3 region has 15 residues. V was shortened by 7 bases and J by 3 bases, with 18 bases between the two germline ends. Germline CDR1 and CDR2: MDHEN and SYDVKM. The sample belongs to a study of Graves' ophthalmopathy and Graves' hyperthyroidism. Study-wide results and limits: A model of 13 signatures distinguished ophthalmopathy from stable hyperthyroidism at less than 90% sensitivity and 81.08% specificity.

RNA transcripts were the source from which TCR beta CDR3 regions were amplified. The first-round RT-PCR employed HTBI primers together with the Qiagen OneStep RT-PCR kit. A multiplex PCR was then performed as the second round. TCRdb reprocessed the multiplex PCR reads via MiXCR and lists one record per CDR3 protein. The profile shows over 450,000 distinct CDR3 sequences, roughly 14% of them singletons. Sequencing was done on a sample of blood. The rearrangement joins TRBV28 to TRBJ1-2; D is possibly TRBD1 (5 bases). The source of this sequence is a woman in her twenties or thirties with Graves' ophthalmopathy. The CDR3 loop is CASTDPGLFDYGYTF. As DNA, the CDR3 is TGTGCCAGCACCGACCCGGGACTTTTCGACTATGGCTACACCTTC.